The 22 T cell receptor beta chains below were found in one sample sequenced in a study of shared clonotypes between healthy human individuals. Repertoires were generated with immunoSEQ multiplex PCR, while TCRdb's copy carries only in-frame clones and drops some. Here the sample spans approximately 980,000 clones, less than 85% being singletons. Sample: memory CD4+ T cells sorted from blood. Subset indicated: CD45RA-negative fraction. The receptors were sampled from a man aged 18 to 30 in good health.

The chain has TRBV9 and TRBJ2-1, with a tentative D call TRBD2 (5 bases). The V and J ends lost 3 bases and 6 bases respectively, with 13 bases between them. Per the germline V gene, CDR1 is SGDLS and CDR2 is YYNGEE. CDR3 length equals 14 residues. The CDR3 DNA reads as TGTGCCAGCAGCGCACGGGAAGTCGCCAATGAGCAGTTCTTC. Translation: CASSAREVANEQFF.

Worth noting for this clone: As the CDR3 is not closed by the conserved phenylalanine or tryptophan, this likely results from a read error. The gene calls are TRBV7-9 and TRBJ1-1; a weak D match, TRBD1 (5 bases). Trimming took 1 base from V and 1 from J, leaving 7 bases between them. The CDR3 length is 14 residues. Looked up from germline, CDR1 is SEHNR and CDR2 is FQNEAQ (reference sequence). CDR3 bases: TGTGCCAGCAGCTTAGGACAGCCGAACACTGAAGCTTTCCTT. Translating gives CASSLGQPNTEAFL.

The genes are TRBV10-3 and TRBJ2-1; the match to TRBD2 covers 10 bases. Germline values: CDR1 ENHRY, CDR2 SYGVKD. The CDR3 totals 16 residues. The V segment lost 0 bases and the J segment 4 bases; nucleotides outside the gene matches: 3. For the CDR3, the DNA is TGTGCCATCAGTGAGTCGCAGACTAGCGGGTACAATGAGCAGTTCTTC. It encodes CAISESQTSGYNEQFF.

This chain uses TRBV6-1 with TRBJ2-1; a weak D match, TRBD1 (5 bases). CDR3 length equals 16 residues. From germline, CDR1 is MNHNS and CDR2 SASEGT. V lost 3 bases and J lost 6, with 18 bases in between. CDR3 amino acids: CASSERQGARTNEQFF. The DNA for the CDR3 is TGTGCCAGCAGTGAGCGGCAAGGGGCGAGGACCAATGAGCAGTTCTTC.

J is TRBJ2-2 and V is TRBV19; perhaps TRBD1 as D (6 bases). Germline values: CDR1 LNHDA, CDR2 SQIVND (reference sequence). This CDR3 region has 15 residues. The V gene lost 3 bases and the J gene lost 4 bases, with 12 bases spanning the gap. CDR3 residues: CASSIRGATTGELFF. The CDR3 bases are TGTGCCAGTAGTATCAGGGGCGCCACCACCGGGGAGCTGTTTTTT.

On this clone: A much more abundant neighbour one base away suggests this may be a read error. This chain joins TRBV7-6 and TRBJ2-7; 11 positions match TRBD1. The J segment lost 3 bases and the V segment lost 5 bases, leaving 3 bases of the junction unmatched. The CDR3 is 14 amino acids. Germline V gene data show CDR1 as SGHVS and CDR2 as FNYEAQ. The DNA of the CDR3 is TGTGCCAGCAGCCCCGGGACAGGGGGCTACGAGCAGTACTTC. Translated, it gives CASSPGTGGYEQYF.

This clone was counted many times. Other DNA sequences within the sample encode an identical CDR3. V is TRBV6-1 and J is TRBJ1-2; 7 bases fit TRBD1. CDR3 length equals 14 residues. Trimming took 2 bases from V and 5 from J; bases not matched to a gene: 5. Germline CDR1 MNHNS, CDR2 SASEGT. In DNA form, the CDR3 reads TGTGCCAGCAGTGAAAACAGGGGAAGGTATGGCTACACCTTC. Translation gives CASSENRGRYGYTF.

Details on this clone: This sample also contains other DNA sequences that code for the same CDR3. The rearrangement joins TRBV11-2 to TRBJ2-2, with D perhaps given as TRBD1 or TRBD2 (7 bases each). V was trimmed by 5 bases and J by 5 bases, leaving 15 bases between them. This CDR3 spans 15 amino acids. The V gene's germline CDR1 is SGHAT and CDR2 FQNNGV. The CDR3 nucleotides are TGTGCCAGCAGCCCTCGGCAGGGGGGGACCGGGGAGCTGTTTTTT. Protein: CASSPRQGGTGELFF.

The V gene is TRBV4-1, the J gene TRBJ2-7; 9 nucleotides agree with TRBD2. V lost 0 bases to trimming and J lost 3 bases; unmatched junction nucleotides: 6. CDR3 length: 16 residues. Germline lookup yields CDR1 MGHRA and CDR2 YSYEKL. The CDR3 sequence: CASSQDFSGSFYEQYF. CDR3 sequence (DNA): TGCGCCAGCAGCCAAGATTTTAGCGGGAGTTTCTACGAGCAGTACTTC.

V and J are TRBV5-6 and TRBJ1-2; possible D gene TRBD1, 6 bases. This CDR3 spans 13 amino acids. The V gene lost 3 bases and the J gene lost 3 bases, with 9 bases spanning the gap. Germline V gives CDR1 SGHDT, CDR2 YYEEEE. CDR3 region: CASSSDRYYGYTF. CDR3 DNA sequence: TGTGCCAGCAGCTCCGACAGGTACTATGGCTACACCTTC. The full variable domain, with the rest looked up from reference TRBV5-6 and TRBJ1-2, is DAGVTQSPTHLIKTRGQQVTLRCSPKSGHDTVSWYQQALGQGPQFIFQYYEEEERQRGNFPDRFSGHQFPNYSSELNVNALLLGDSALYLCASSSDRYYGYTFGSGTRLTVV.

This clone was seen only once. The J gene is TRBJ1-6, the V gene TRBV11-2; a possible D gene is TRBD1 (6 bases). Looked up from germline, CDR1 is SGHAT and CDR2 is FQNNGV. There are 15 residues in the CDR3. Deletions cut 2 bases from V and 6 bases from J, with 11 bases between. The DNA for the CDR3 is TGTGCCAGCAGCTTAACGACAGGATCTAATTCACCCCTCCACTTT. Amino acids: CASSLTTGSNSPLHF.

The rearrangement uses TRBV7-9 and TRBJ1-3; D is unresolved. This CDR3 contains 15 residues. Germline values: CDR1 SEHNR, CDR2 FQNEAQ (reference sequence). V gave up 5 bases and J gave up 0 bases, with 11 bases separating them. DNA for the CDR3: TGTGCCAGCAGCCCTACGGGCAGCTCTGGAAACACCATATATTTT. Translation gives CASSPTGSSGNTIYF.

The chain recombines TRBV18 with TRBJ1-4, with D hard to call. This CDR3 has 15 residues. Looked up from germline, CDR1 is KGHSH and CDR2 is LQKENI. V was shortened by 2 bases and J by 0 bases, with 7 bases between the two germline ends. The CDR3 nucleotides read TGTGCCAGCTCACCATCCAGCACAACTAATGAAAAACTGTTTTTT. Translating gives CASSPSSTTNEKLFF.

This clone showed up just a few times. This chain connects TRBV27 to TRBJ1-4; TRBD1 aligns across 7 bases. The CDR3 extends over 15 amino acids. V was clipped by 4 bases and J by 5 bases; unmatched bases: 7. Germline V CDR1 and CDR2: MNHEY, SMNVEV (reference sequence). CDR3 coding DNA: TGTGCCAGCAGTTCGTCAGGGGGAAGGAATGAAAAACTGTTTTTT. It translates to CASSSSGGRNEKLFF.

The CDR3 region is CASSDGTGLISPLHF. As DNA, the CDR3 is TGTGCCAGCAGCGACGGGACAGGGCTAATTTCACCCCTCCACTTT. The gene calls are TRBV9 and TRBJ1-6, with 9 bases identical to TRBD1. The CDR3 extends over 15 amino acids. Germline loops: CDR1 SGDLS, CDR2 YYNGEE. J lost 9 bases, V lost 3 bases, and 7 bases had no gene match.

The chain links TRBV19 to TRBJ1-2; 10 bases are shared with TRBD1. The CDR3 runs to 15 residues. Germline assignment: CDR1 LNHDA and CDR2 SQIVND (reference sequence). Trimming removed 5 bases from V and 2 bases from J; junction bases left unmatched: 5. CDR3 sequence: CASSSPGQGNYGYTF. The CDR3 DNA is TGTGCCAGTAGTTCACCGGGACAGGGGAACTATGGCTACACCTTC.

J is TRBJ1-1 and V is TRBV18; D is undetermined. The CDR3 length is 12 residues. CDR1 KGHSH and CDR2 LQKENI come from the germline V gene. Trimming removed 6 bases from V and 5 bases from J, with 10 bases in between. Here the CDR3 DNA reads TGTGCCAGCTCCCCGAGGCGGACTGAAGCTTTCTTT. Its translation: CASSPRRTEAFF.

V and J are TRBV7-2 and TRBJ2-7; D is undetermined. Trimming removed 1 base at V and 0 bases at J, with 10 bases between. CDR1 and CDR2 (germline): SGHTA, FQGNSA. CDR3 length equals 15 residues. The CDR3 spells CASSLGLHLSYEQYF. For the CDR3, the DNA is TGTGCCAGCAGCTTAGGGTTACATCTCTCCTACGAGCAGTACTTC. The whole variable domain, filled in from reference TRBV7-2 and TRBJ2-7, reads GAGVSQSPSNKVTEKGKDVELRCDPISGHTALYWYRQSLGQGLEFLIYFQGNSAPDKSGLPSDRFSAERTGGSVSTLTIQRTQQEDSAVYLCASSLGLHLSYEQYFGPGTRLTVT.

This sequence joins TRBV6-5 and TRBJ2-1; perhaps TRBD1 as D (6 bases). V was cut by 5 bases and J by 0 bases, with 11 bases left in between. Per the germline V gene, CDR1 is MNHEY and CDR2 is SVGAGI. The length of the CDR3 is 15 residues. CDR3 nucleotides: TGTGCCAGCAGTCCGACAGGTGGCTCCTACAATGAGCAGTTCTTC. As protein: CASSPTGGSYNEQFF.

The table lists this clone with a few counts. The chain employs TRBV2 and TRBJ1-1; no clear D. V was clipped by 9 bases and J by 3 bases, with 8 bases between them. The CDR3 is made up of 11 amino acids. The germline V gene encodes CDR1 SNHLY and CDR2 FYNNEI. The CDR3 DNA sequence: TGTGCCAGTAGGGCGTACACTGAAGCTTTCTTT. It yields the protein CASRAYTEAFF.

This chain joins TRBV28 and TRBJ1-6; D remains unclear. The CDR3 has 16 residues. V was trimmed by 3 bases and J by 0 bases, leaving 9 bases between them. Germline CDR1 reads MDHEN; CDR2 reads SYDVKM. The CDR3 loop is CASSLAGASYNSPLHF. As DNA, the CDR3 is TGTGCCAGCAGTTTGGCAGGCGCCTCCTATAATTCACCCCTCCACTTT.

A note on this clone: Other DNA sequences in the same sample also yield this CDR3. The CDR3 bases are TGCGCCAGCAGCTTTCAGGACTCTGGAAACACCATATATTTT. Its protein product is CASSFQDSGNTIYF. V gene TRBV5-1 combines with J gene TRBJ1-3; D remains unclear. V was pared by 2 bases and J by 0 bases, with 6 bases between. The CDR3 totals 14 residues. CDR1 and CDR2 from the germline V gene are SGHRS and YFSETQ.